Listed here are 9 T cell receptor beta chains from one sample, sequenced in a study of T-cell reconstitution after alpha-beta-depleted transplantation in children. TCRbeta library preparation incorporated unique molecular identifiers. One entry per CDR3 protein results from TCRdb running MiXCR on the PCR reads. The sample has approximately 420,000 distinct CDR3 sequences; approximately 11% are singletons. This sample comprised PBMCs from the stem cell graft donor, obtained from the stem cell graft. The source of these receptors is a human donor who donated a stem cell graft to a child with acute myeloid leukemia.

This clonotype was seen only a few times. V usage is TRBV20-1 and J usage is TRBJ2-7, with 12 positions matching TRBD2. Losses at the gene ends were 5 bases for V and 5 bases for J; bases not matched to a gene: 7. This CDR3 spans 14 amino acids. Germline V gene sequence: CDR1 DFQATT, CDR2 SNEGSKA (reference sequence). The CDR3 DNA sequence: TGCAGTGCTGGATCGACTAGCGGGAGCCACGAGCAGTACTTC. It encodes CSAGSTSGSHEQYF.

This clonotype was detected ten times or more. This rearrangement joins TRBV29-1 to TRBJ2-2; D is undetermined. Germline V lookup: CDR1 SQVTM, CDR2 ANQGSEA. Between the trimmed V and J ends, which lost 4 bases and 3 bases, there was a span of 6 bases. The CDR3 has 12 residues. CDR3 amino acids: CSVVVDTGELFF. DNA of the CDR3: TGCAGCGTTGTTGTCGACACCGGGGAGCTGTTTTTT.

The genes are TRBV20-1 and TRBJ2-5; D might be TRBD2 (5 bases). CDR3 length: 14 amino acids. Trimming removed 3 bases at V and 1 base at J, with 12 bases between. Germline V gene data show CDR1 as DFQATT and CDR2 as SNEGSKA (reference sequence). CDR3: CSASSWAGQETQYF. CDR3 DNA: TGCAGTGCTAGTAGCTGGGCGGGCCAAGAGACCCAGTACTTC.

This clonotype was detected many times. The V and J genes are TRBV7-9 and TRBJ2-1, with TRBD2 as a possible D gene (6 bases). V was clipped by 6 bases and J by 6 bases, with 9 bases between them. CDR3 length: 12 residues. Germline-derived CDR1 and CDR2 are SEHNR and FQNEAQ (reference sequence). CDR3 in amino acids: CASSYGGNEQFF. In DNA, the CDR3 is TGTGCCAGCAGTTACGGGGGCAATGAGCAGTTCTTC.

This clonotype has at least ten counts. This chain links TRBV5-5 with TRBJ2-7, with D hard to call. V gave up 0 bases and J gave up 2 bases, with 6 bases separating them. The length of the CDR3 is 13 residues. Looked up from germline, CDR1 is SGHKS and CDR2 is YYEKEE (reference sequence). CDR3 nucleotides: TGTGCCAGCAGCTTGGCCAAGACCTACGAGCAGTACGTC. Its translation: CASSLAKTYEQYV.

CDR3 residues: CASSLLRGGYYNEQFF. CDR3 coding DNA: TGTGCCAGCAGTTTGCTTCGGGGGGGCTATTACAATGAGCAGTTCTTC. The chain has TRBV27 and TRBJ2-1; 8 bases align to TRBD2. Germline assignment: CDR1 MNHEY and CDR2 SMNVEV (reference sequence). This CDR3 comprises 16 residues. J lost 4 bases, V lost 3 bases, and 8 bases had no gene match.

This clonotype was found a few times. V gene TRBV4-1 combines with J gene TRBJ2-7; no definite D call. The CDR3 contains 15 residues. Germline assignment: CDR1 MGHRA and CDR2 YSYEKL. The V end lost 3 bases, the J end lost 0 bases, and 12 bases lay between the germline ends. The CDR3 spells CASSQIKDASYEQYV. The DNA of the CDR3 is TGCGCCAGCAGCCAGATAAAGGATGCCTCCTACGAGCAGTACGTC.

This clonotype was counted between two and nine times. The junction differs from germline at one of its ends, possibly a read error. The J gene is TRBJ1-1, the V gene TRBV10-3; D remains ambiguous. Looked up from germline, CDR1 is ENHRY and CDR2 is SYGVKD. The CDR3 consists of 14 residues. The CDR3 here is CAISTKDLNAEAFF. The DNA of the CDR3 is TGTGCCATCAGTACTAAAGACCTGAACGCTGAAGCTTTCTTT.

V is TRBV9 and J is TRBJ2-2; 8 bases fit TRBD2. Germline CDR1 is SGDLS and CDR2 is YYNGEE. The V and J ends lost 2 bases and 6 bases, in that order; junction bases with no gene match: 6. The CDR3 extends over 15 amino acids. CDR3 sequence: CASSVSGSESGELFF. In DNA, the CDR3 is TGTGCCAGCAGCGTCAGCGGGAGTGAATCCGGGGAGCTGTTTTTT.